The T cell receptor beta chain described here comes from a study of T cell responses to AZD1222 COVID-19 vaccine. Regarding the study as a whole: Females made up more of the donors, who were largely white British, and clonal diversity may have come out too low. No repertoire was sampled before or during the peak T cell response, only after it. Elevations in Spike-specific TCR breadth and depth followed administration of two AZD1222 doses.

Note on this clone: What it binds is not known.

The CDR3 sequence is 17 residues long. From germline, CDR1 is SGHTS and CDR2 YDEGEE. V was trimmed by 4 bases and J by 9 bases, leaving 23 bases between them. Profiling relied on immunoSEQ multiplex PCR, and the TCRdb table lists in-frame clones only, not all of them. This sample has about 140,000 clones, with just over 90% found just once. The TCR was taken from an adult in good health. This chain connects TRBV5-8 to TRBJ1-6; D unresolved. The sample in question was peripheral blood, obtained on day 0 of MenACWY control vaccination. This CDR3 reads CASSPTFSGLAGSPLHF. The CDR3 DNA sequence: TGTGCCAGCAGCCCTACGTTTAGCGGCCTAGCAGGTTCACCCCTCCACTTT.